Described below is a single T cell receptor beta chain sequence and its context. This record comes from a study of blood T cell repertoires in COVID-19. Study-wide context: The United States, Italy and Spain provided the acute and convalescent COVID-19 samples. Sample material is recorded as cDNA or gDNA derived from T cells, B-cell-depleted T cells, or PBMCs.

This CDR3 has 14 residues. CDR1 and CDR2 (germline): MNHEY, SVGAGI. The V gene end was trimmed by 6 bases and the J gene end by 5 bases; junction bases not matched to a gene: 7. Authors' methods: Nucleated cell counts were estimated from reference gene primer amplification. The assay was immunoSEQ multiplex PCR, and TCRdb's table has in-frame clones only and misses some. Clone size and V and J calls were adopted from that table, with D and trimming inferred from the DNA. The sample gives 400,000 to 450,000 clones, 88% of which show up once; roughly 12% is in the top ten. The TCR was taken from a woman in her fifties or sixties with COVID-19, enrolled during active disease. The sequencing input was peripheral blood. J is TRBJ2-3 and V is TRBV6-5; 8 nucleotides align to TRBD1. The CDR3 is CASRDDRGQDTQYF. DNA of the CDR3: TGTGCCAGCAGGGACGACAGGGGCCAAGATACGCAGTATTTT.